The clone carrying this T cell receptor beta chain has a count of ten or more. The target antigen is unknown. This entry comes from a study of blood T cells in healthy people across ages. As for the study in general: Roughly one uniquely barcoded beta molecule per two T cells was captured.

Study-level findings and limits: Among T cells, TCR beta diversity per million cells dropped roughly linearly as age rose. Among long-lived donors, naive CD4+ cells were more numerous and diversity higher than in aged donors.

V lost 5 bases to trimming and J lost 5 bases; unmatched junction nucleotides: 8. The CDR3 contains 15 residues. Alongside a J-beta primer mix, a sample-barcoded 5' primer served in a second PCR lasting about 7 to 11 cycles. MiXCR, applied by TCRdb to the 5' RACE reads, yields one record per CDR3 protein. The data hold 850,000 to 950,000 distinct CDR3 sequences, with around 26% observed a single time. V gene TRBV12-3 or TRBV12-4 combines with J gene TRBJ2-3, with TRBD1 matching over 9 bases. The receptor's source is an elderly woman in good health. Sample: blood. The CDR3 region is CASSPYRGRKDTQYF. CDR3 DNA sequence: TGTGCCAGCAGTCCATACAGGGGGCGGAAAGATACGCAGTATTTT.